This T cell receptor (beta chain) was captured in a study of blood T cell repertoires in COVID-19. Study summary: Whether acute or convalescent, the COVID-19 samples came from the United States, Italy and Spain.

Produced via immunoSEQ multiplex PCR; TCRdb's table is partial and in-frame only. The sample contains 200,000 to 250,000 clones, about nine tenths of which appear only once. Germline lookup yields CDR1 SGDLS and CDR2 YYNGEE. The CDR3 is made up of 17 amino acids. The J segment lost 3 bases and the V segment lost 0 bases, leaving 10 bases of the junction unmatched. V gene TRBV9 combines with J gene TRBJ1-2, with 8 bases matching TRBD1. Sequencing was performed on peripheral blood. The receptor was isolated from a man aged 30-40 years who had recovered from COVID-19. CDR3 in amino acids: CASSVGTGQAGDYGYTF. The CDR3 DNA sequence: TGTGCCAGCAGCGTAGGGACGGGACAGGCAGGGGACTATGGCTACACCTTC.